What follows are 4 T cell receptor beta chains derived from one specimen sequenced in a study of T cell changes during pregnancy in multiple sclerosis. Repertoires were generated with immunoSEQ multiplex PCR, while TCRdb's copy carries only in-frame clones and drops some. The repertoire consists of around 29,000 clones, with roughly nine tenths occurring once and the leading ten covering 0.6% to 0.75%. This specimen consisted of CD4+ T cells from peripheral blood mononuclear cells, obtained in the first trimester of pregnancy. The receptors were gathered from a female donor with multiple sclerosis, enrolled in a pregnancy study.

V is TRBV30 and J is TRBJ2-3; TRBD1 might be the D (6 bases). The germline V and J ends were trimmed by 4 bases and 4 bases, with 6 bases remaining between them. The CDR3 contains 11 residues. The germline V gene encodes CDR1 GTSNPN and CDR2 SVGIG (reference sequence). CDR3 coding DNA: TGTGCCTGGACAGGGGCAGATACGCAGTATTTT. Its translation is CAWTGADTQYF.

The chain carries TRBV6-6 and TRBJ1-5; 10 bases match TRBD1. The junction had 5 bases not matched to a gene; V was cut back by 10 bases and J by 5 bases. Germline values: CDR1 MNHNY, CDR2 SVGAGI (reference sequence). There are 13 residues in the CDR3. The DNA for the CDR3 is TGTGCCACCTCGACAGGGGGCCATCAGCCCCAGCATTTT. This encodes CATSTGGHQPQHF.

CDR3 coding DNA: TGCGCCAGCAGCTTGGCCCCCGGTTCCGAGTCCAATGAGCAGTTCTTC. This gives the protein CASSLAPGSESNEQFF. The rearrangement joins TRBV5-1 to TRBJ2-1, with D unresolved. Germline V lookup: CDR1 SGHRS, CDR2 YFSETQ. With 0 bases removed from V and 6 bases from J, the gap between germline ends came to 16 bases. The CDR3 totals 16 residues. Drawing the rest from reference TRBV5-1 and TRBJ2-1, the complete variable domain is KAGVTQTPRYLIKTRGQQVTLSCSPISGHRSVSWYQQTPGQGLQFLFEYFSETQRNKGNFPGRFSGRQFSNSRSEMNVSTLELGDSALYLCASSLAPGSESNEQFFGPGTRLTVL.

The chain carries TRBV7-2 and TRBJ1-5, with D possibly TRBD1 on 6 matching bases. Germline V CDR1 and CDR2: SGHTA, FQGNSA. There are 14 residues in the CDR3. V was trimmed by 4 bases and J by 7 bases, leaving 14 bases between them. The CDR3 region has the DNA TGTGCCAGCAGCTCGGACCCCAGGGGCCAGCCCCAGCATTTT. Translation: CASSSDPRGQPQHF.